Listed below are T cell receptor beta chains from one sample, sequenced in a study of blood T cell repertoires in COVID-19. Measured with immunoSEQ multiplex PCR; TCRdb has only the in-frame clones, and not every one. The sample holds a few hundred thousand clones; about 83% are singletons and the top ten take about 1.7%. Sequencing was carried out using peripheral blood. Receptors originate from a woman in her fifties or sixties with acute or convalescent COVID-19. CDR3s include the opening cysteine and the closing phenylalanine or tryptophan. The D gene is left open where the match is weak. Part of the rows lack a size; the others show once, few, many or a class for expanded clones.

CDR3aa: CAWSSRQGSYTF
CDR3nt: TGTGCCTGGAGTTCAAGACAGGGAAGTTACACCTTC
abundance: .
d_gene: TRBD1
j_gene: TRBJ1-2
v_gene: TRBV30

CDR3aa: CSVEPRDSTDTQYF
CDR3nt: TGCAGCGTTGAACCCCGGGACTCCACAGATACGCAGTATTTT
abundance: .
d_gene: .
j_gene: TRBJ2-3
v_gene: TRBV29-1

CDR3aa: CASRAGSGNQPQHF
CDR3nt: TGTGCCAGCAGAGCAGGGTCGGGCAATCAGCCCCAGCATTTT
abundance: .
d_gene: .
j_gene: TRBJ1-5
v_gene: TRBV27

CDR3aa: CASSPEEGQPQHF
CDR3nt: TGTGCCAGCTCACCGGAGGAGGGGCAGCCCCAGCATTTT
abundance: .
d_gene: .
j_gene: TRBJ1-5
v_gene: TRBV18

CDR3aa: CASSTAGGGSNQPQHF
CDR3nt: TGTGCCAGTAGTACCGCGGGGGGGGGAAGCAATCAGCCCCAGCATTTT
abundance: .
d_gene: .
j_gene: TRBJ1-5
v_gene: TRBV19

CDR3aa: CASGLVDSLGHYNEQFF
CDR3nt: TGTGCTAGTGGTTTGGTGGATAGCTTAGGCCATTACAATGAGCAGTTCTTC
abundance: .
d_gene: .
j_gene: TRBJ2-1
v_gene: TRBV12-5

CDR3aa: CASRPGGNTIYF
CDR3nt: TGTGCCAGCAGGCCCGGTGGAAACACCATATATTTT
abundance: .
d_gene: .
j_gene: TRBJ1-3
v_gene: TRBV2

CDR3aa: CSVEPGRADEQFF
CDR3nt: TGCAGCGTTGAACCCGGGAGGGCAGATGAGCAGTTCTTC
abundance: .
d_gene: TRBD2
j_gene: TRBJ2-1
v_gene: TRBV29-1

CDR3aa: CASYRDSYSNQPQHF
CDR3nt: TGTGCCAGCTACCGGGACAGCTATAGCAATCAGCCCCAGCATTTT
abundance: .
d_gene: TRBD1
j_gene: TRBJ1-5
v_gene: TRBV2

CDR3aa: CASSKRRLAGSVSYNEQFF
CDR3nt: TGTGCCAGCTCTAAAAGGAGACTAGCGGGAAGCGTCTCCTACAATGAGCAGTTCTTC
abundance: .
d_gene: TRBD2
j_gene: TRBJ2-1
v_gene: TRBV18

CDR3aa: CASSLYTGVNYGYTF
CDR3nt: TGTGCCAGCAGTCTATATACAGGGGTCAACTATGGCTACACCTTC
abundance: .
d_gene: TRBD1
j_gene: TRBJ1-2
v_gene: TRBV28

CDR3aa: CASSKTGTSTDTQYF
CDR3nt: TGTGCCAGCAGTAAAACCGGGACTAGCACAGATACGCAGTATTTT
abundance: .
d_gene: .
j_gene: TRBJ2-3
v_gene: TRBV6-5

CDR3aa: CAWRRQGWTGELFF
CDR3nt: TGTGCCTGGAGACGACAGGGGTGGACCGGGGAGCTGTTTTTT
abundance: .
d_gene: TRBD1
j_gene: TRBJ2-2
v_gene: TRBV30

CDR3aa: CASKNPQASYNEQFF
CDR3nt: TGTGCCAGCAAAAACCCCCAGGCCTCCTACAATGAGCAGTTCTTC
abundance: .
d_gene: .
j_gene: TRBJ2-1
v_gene: TRBV27

CDR3aa: CSVESSGRARDTQYF
CDR3nt: TGCAGCGTTGAGTCGAGCGGGAGGGCGAGGGATACGCAGTATTTT
abundance: .
d_gene: TRBD2
j_gene: TRBJ2-3
v_gene: TRBV29-1

CDR3aa: CASSFGTGHSYEQYF
CDR3nt: TGTGCCAGCAGCTTCGGGACAGGGCATTCCTACGAGCAGTACTTC
abundance: .
d_gene: TRBD1
j_gene: TRBJ2-7
v_gene: TRBV5-8

CDR3aa: CASSQGSGEETQYF
CDR3nt: TGTGCCAGCAGCCAAGGAAGCGGGGAAGAGACCCAGTACTTC
abundance: .
d_gene: TRBD2
j_gene: TRBJ2-5
v_gene: TRBV3-1/TRBV3-2

CDR3aa: CASSLTGIDGYTF
CDR3nt: TGTGCCAGCAGTCTCACAGGGATCGATGGCTACACCTTC
abundance: .
d_gene: .
j_gene: TRBJ1-2
v_gene: TRBV12-3/TRBV12-4

CDR3aa: CASSGSGSGEQYF
CDR3nt: TGTGCCAGCAGCGGTAGCGGGAGTGGGGAGCAGTACTTC
abundance: .
d_gene: TRBD2
j_gene: TRBJ2-7
v_gene: TRBV9

CDR3aa: CASGRGSAETQYF
CDR3nt: TGTGCCAGCGGAAGAGGGTCCGCAGAGACCCAGTACTTC
abundance: .
d_gene: .
j_gene: TRBJ2-5
v_gene: TRBV5-5

CDR3aa: CASSYSFTGTGGTNSNQPQHF
CDR3nt: TGTGCCAGCAGTTACTCGTTTACCGGGACAGGGGGTACCAATAGCAATCAGCCCCAGCATTTT
abundance: .
d_gene: TRBD1
j_gene: TRBJ1-5
v_gene: TRBV6-2/TRBV6-3

CDR3aa: CATAPHRDEQFF
CDR3nt: TGTGCCACCGCCCCCCATCGGGATGAGCAGTTCTTC
abundance: few
d_gene: .
j_gene: TRBJ2-1
v_gene: TRBV15

CDR3aa: CASSFSATTYEQYF
CDR3nt: TGTGCCAGCAGCTTTTCAGCGACCACCTACGAGCAGTACTTC
abundance: .
d_gene: .
j_gene: TRBJ2-7
v_gene: TRBV5-4

CDR3aa: CASNDNTGTSPTDTQYF
CDR3nt: TGTGCCAGCAACGACAACACGGGGACTAGCCCCACAGATACGCAGTATTTT
abundance: .
d_gene: TRBD2
j_gene: TRBJ2-3
v_gene: TRBV9

CDR3aa: CASNRLGTEAFF
CDR3nt: TGTGCCAGCAACCGACTCGGGACTGAAGCTTTCTTT
abundance: .
d_gene: .
j_gene: TRBJ1-1
v_gene: TRBV5-6

CDR3aa: CASSLQGADTGELFF
CDR3nt: TGCGCCAGCAGCTTGCAGGGGGCAGACACCGGGGAGCTGTTTTTT
abundance: few
d_gene: TRBD1
j_gene: TRBJ2-2
v_gene: TRBV5-1

CDR3aa: CASSLEGGRSNQPQHF
CDR3nt: TGCGCCAGCAGCTTGGAAGGGGGCAGGAGCAATCAGCCCCAGCATTTT
abundance: .
d_gene: TRBD1
j_gene: TRBJ1-5
v_gene: TRBV5-1

CDR3aa: CASTDTGELFF
CDR3nt: TGTGCCAGCACAGACACCGGGGAGCTGTTTTTT
abundance: .
d_gene: .
j_gene: TRBJ2-2
v_gene: TRBV2

CDR3aa: CASYKGRPSSYEQYF
CDR3nt: TGTGCCAGCTACAAAGGGAGGCCGAGCTCCTACGAGCAGTACTTC
abundance: .
d_gene: .
j_gene: TRBJ2-7
v_gene: TRBV2